Sequencing of this T cell receptor beta chain was carried out in a study of T cells in localized non-small cell lung cancer. Findings of the study overall: Peak T cell clonality was found in uninvolved adjacent lung, exceeding tumor. Because sequencing included only one region (of the tumor), heterogeneity remains possible. Turning up in adjacent lung were a median about 61 of the top 100 tumor clones.

Sequencing was performed with immunoSEQ multiplex PCR; in TCRdb, only in-frame clones are kept and a portion is missing. The sample comprises roughly 30,000 clones, 80% to 95% of which are singletons, and over 25% rests with the top ten. As concerns this clone: Its antigen is unidentified.

CDR1 LNHDA and CDR2 SQIVND come from the germline V gene (reference sequence). V lost 7 bases and J 5 bases, leaving 12 bases between the germline ends. This CDR3 contains 12 residues. The TCR originated in a female donor of 60 years or more with stage I lung adenocarcinoma. The input for sequencing was peripheral blood, taken before any cancer treatment. The chain combines TRBV19 with TRBJ2-7, with D tentatively TRBD1 (6 bases). CDR3 in amino acids: CASTTQGHEQYF. For the CDR3, the DNA is TGTGCCAGTACTACACAGGGCCACGAGCAGTACTTC.